What follows describes a single T cell receptor (beta chain). Its antigen remains unknown. The sample belongs to a study of cytomegalovirus exposure and HLA in healthy donors. Broader study findings: Apparent HLA restriction characterized most CMV-associated TCR beta chains in a later analysis. The study flagged approximately 180 TCR beta chains as cytomegalovirus-associated. Rates of TCR association differed by HLA locus in a later analysis, with DRB1 highest and HLA-C lowest.

CDR1 and CDR2 (germline): SGDLS, YYNGEE. The CDR3 sequence is 16 residues long. Unmatched junction bases numbered 8, after V lost 5 bases and J lost 5 bases. In the PCR, 60 Vbeta and 13 Jbeta primers were used. How the authors handled the data: Later work found 65 million to 90 million unique TCR beta chains, with approximately 12 million shared. Sequenced by immunoSEQ multiplex PCR; TCRdb stores in-frame clones only, minus some. V and J calls and clone size come straight from that table; D and trimming were deduced from the DNA. The table records about 93,000 clones, around 78% of them present only once.

The chain employs TRBV9 and TRBJ2-2; 11 positions agree with TRBD2. Material for sequencing was PBMCs. The clonotype comes from a man under 40 in good health and CMV-seronegative. The CDR3 DNA follows: TGTGCCAGCAGTCCCACTAGCGGGGGAAGAACCGGGGAGCTGTTTTTT. Protein product: CASSPTSGGRTGELFF.